This TCR beta chain was documented in a study of vaccination and CD4 T cells after COVID-19. Study-level background: Median time from second vaccine dose to sampling was about 70 days (14 to 241). The authors used overlapping spike peptides from SARS-CoV-2, HCoV-NL63, HCoV-OC43 and HCoV-229E to stimulate cells.

The Oncomine TCR Beta short-read assay was what sequenced the DNA obtained from cultured CD4+ T cells. TCRdb independently ran MiXCR on the PCR reads; one entry per CDR3 protein. The data show more than 15,000 distinct CDR3 sequences, 29% seen once. Looked up from germline, CDR1 is MGHRA and CDR2 is YSYEKL. V was pared by 4 bases and J by 3 bases, with 2 bases of the junction left unmatched. This CDR3 spans 13 amino acids. Notes on this clonotype: Its antigen is unknown.

Stated treatment: approximately nine-day PBMC culture with coronavirus spike peptide pools or control peptides (ViraFEST assay). The rearrangement uses TRBV4-1 and TRBJ2-5, with TRBD2 matching 7 bases. The sequenced material came from cultured CD4+ T cells from blood. This receptor was identified in a human donor with COVID-19. DNA of the CDR3: TGCGCCAGCAGCCTTGGGGGGGAAGAGACCCAGTACTTC. This translates into CASSLGGEETQYF.